Following are 27 T cell receptor beta chains from one sample sequenced in a study of cytotoxic CD8 clonotypes in ibrutinib-treated CLL. TCRdb's table, derived via immunoSEQ multiplex PCR, lists solely in-frame clones and lacks some. The table has over 250,000 clones, approximately 76% seen once; the top ten hold roughly 5.7%. The material sequenced was PBMCs, taken at disease progression, from a patient treated with ibrutinib. These receptor sequences come from a human donor with chronic lymphocytic leukemia.

The rearrangement joins TRBV7-7 to TRBJ2-5, with unresolved D. CDR3 length equals 14 residues. V was shortened by 5 bases and J by 4 bases, with 14 bases between the two germline ends. Per germline, CDR1 SSHAT and CDR2 FNYEAQ (reference sequence). CDR3 sequence: CASSPLGSGETQYF. CDR3 nucleotide sequence: TGTGCCAGCAGCCCTCTAGGTTCCGGAGAGACCCAGTACTTC.

This chain connects TRBV9 to TRBJ1-4; D unresolved. V lost 4 bases and J lost 3, with 16 bases in between. CDR3 size: 16 residues. Germline CDR1 is SGDLS and CDR2 is YYNGEE. This CDR3 is CASSPRGPGANEKLFF. In nucleotides, the CDR3 is TGTGCCAGCAGCCCGCGAGGTCCCGGGGCTAATGAAAAACTGTTTTTT.

This clone was found a few times. This chain connects TRBV7-9 to TRBJ2-7; TRBD1 aligns across 10 bases. CDR3 length: 17 amino acids. V gave up 1 base and J gave up 3 bases; unmatched junction bases: 9. Germline CDR1 SEHNR, CDR2 FQNEAQ (reference sequence). CDR3 in amino acids: CASSLGEGQGPHYEQYF. The CDR3 DNA reads TGTGCCAGCAGCTTAGGAGAGGGACAGGGGCCACACTACGAGCAGTACTTC.

The CDR3 reads CASRSPGVPYEQYF. The CDR3 DNA follows: TGTGCCAGCAGGTCGCCGGGGGTTCCCTACGAGCAGTACTTC. The V call is TRBV6-5, the J call TRBJ2-7; D is perhaps TRBD2 (6 bases). Germline loops: CDR1 MNHEY, CDR2 SVGAGI. V was cut by 6 bases and J by 2 bases, with 14 bases left in between. This CDR3 has 14 residues.

The chain uses TRBV19 and TRBJ2-3; unclear D gene. The CDR3 extends over 13 amino acids. The V and J ends lost 5 bases and 3 bases respectively, with 9 bases between them. Germline lookup yields CDR1 LNHDA and CDR2 SQIVND (reference sequence). CDR3 sequence (DNA): TGTGCCAGTAGTCCCCCTGGGACAGATACGCAGTATTTT. The encoded protein is CASSPPGTDTQYF.

The chain is built from TRBV6-6 and TRBJ1-5; D may be TRBD1 (5 bases). Germline CDR1 reads MNHNY; CDR2 reads SVGAGI (reference sequence). This CDR3 spans 13 amino acids. Trimming took off 2 bases at V and 5 bases at J, with 7 bases between the two ends. The CDR3 reads CASSYMGHQPQHF. CDR3 DNA: TGTGCCAGCAGTTACATGGGGCATCAGCCCCAGCATTTT.

V is TRBV7-3 and J is TRBJ2-5; the D gene could be TRBD1 or TRBD2 (6 bases each). V was shortened by 4 bases and J by 1 base, with 13 bases between the two germline ends. Per germline, CDR1 SGHTA and CDR2 FQGTGA. CDR3 length equals 15 residues. In DNA, the CDR3 is TGTGCCAGCAGCTGCACGGGGGCCCTCCAAGAGACCCAGTACTTC. Encoded protein: CASSCTGALQETQYF.

This sequence joins TRBV7-9 and TRBJ2-1, with D hard to call. Germline lookup yields CDR1 SEHNR and CDR2 FQNEAQ (reference sequence). The CDR3 is 16 amino acids. V dropped 5 bases and J dropped 0 bases, with 14 bases sitting between them. The CDR3 protein is CASSPRLISSYNEQFF. DNA for the CDR3: TGTGCCAGCAGCCCGCGTCTCATAAGCTCCTACAATGAGCAGTTCTTC. Full variable domain (rest looked up from reference TRBV7-9 and TRBJ2-1): DTGVSQNPRHKITKRGQNVTFRCDPISEHNRLYWYRQTLGQGPEFLTYFQNEAQLEKSRLLSDRFSAERPKGSFSTLEIQRTEQGDSAMYLCASSPRLISSYNEQFFGPGTRLTVL.

This chain links TRBV25-1 with TRBJ2-7, with TRBD2 as a possible D gene (5 bases). The CDR3 runs to 17 residues. CDR1 and CDR2 from the germline V gene are MGHDK and SYGVNS. V dropped 2 bases and J dropped 0 bases, with 17 bases sitting between them. The CDR3 sequence is CASSEHRAGTSSYEQYF. The CDR3 DNA reads as TGTGCCAGCAGTGAACACCGTGCAGGAACTAGCTCCTACGAGCAGTACTTC.

The chain links TRBV5-1 to TRBJ2-1; a weak D match, TRBD2 (7 bases). The CDR3 has 17 amino acids. Trimming took off 0 bases at V and 5 bases at J, with 18 bases between the two ends. Per the germline V gene, CDR1 is SGHRS and CDR2 is YFSETQ. DNA of the CDR3: TGCGCCAGCAGCTTGGCCTTCATTGGGGGGGCTCACAATGAGCAGTTCTTC. Protein sequence: CASSLAFIGGAHNEQFF. Combining the CDR3 with reference TRBV5-1 and TRBJ2-1 gives the whole variable domain KAGVTQTPRYLIKTRGQQVTLSCSPISGHRSVSWYQQTPGQGLQFLFEYFSETQRNKGNFPGRFSGRQFSNSRSEMNVSTLELGDSALYLCASSLAFIGGAHNEQFFGPGTRLTVL.

This chain links TRBV5-1 with TRBJ2-4; D might be TRBD2 (5 bases). The CDR3 runs to 14 residues. The V end was cut by 0 bases, the J end by 8 bases, with 12 bases between. The germline V gene encodes CDR1 SGHRS and CDR2 YFSETQ. The CDR3 DNA reads as TGCGCCAGCAGCTTGGAAGGCTTCGGGGACATTCAGTACTTC. Protein sequence: CASSLEGFGDIQYF.

The V call is TRBV5-4, the J call TRBJ1-2, with a possible D match to TRBD1 (5 bases). This CDR3 has 14 amino acids. Per germline, CDR1 SGHNT and CDR2 YYREEE (reference sequence). V was shortened by 1 base and J by 4 bases, with 11 bases between the two germline ends. The CDR3 protein is CASSLPGFPYGYTF. The CDR3 DNA follows: TGTGCCAGCAGCTTGCCAGGGTTCCCCTATGGCTACACCTTC.

The chain links TRBV27 to TRBJ1-2; D possibly corresponds to TRBD1 (6 bases). CDR3 length equals 14 residues. V gave up 6 bases and J gave up 4 bases, with 15 bases separating them. The germline V gene encodes CDR1 MNHEY and CDR2 SMNVEV (reference sequence). CDR3 amino acids: CASRDRVGGYGYTF. DNA of the CDR3: TGTGCCAGCAGGGATAGGGTAGGGGGCTATGGCTACACCTTC.

V usage is TRBV9 and J usage is TRBJ2-1; D is undetermined. CDR3 size: 14 residues. Per the germline V gene, CDR1 is SGDLS and CDR2 is YYNGEE. Trimming left V 0 bases short and J 7 bases short, with 11 bases between. CDR3 DNA: TGTGCCAGCAGCGTAGGTGTCAGTACAAATGAGCAGTTCTTC. This codes for CASSVGVSTNEQFF.

This chain connects TRBV5-1 to TRBJ2-6; weak D call: TRBD2 (6 bases). Per the germline V gene, CDR1 is SGHRS and CDR2 is YFSETQ. The CDR3 spans 16 residues. Trimming removed 0 bases from V and 0 bases from J, with 7 bases in between. The CDR3 loop reads CASSLGGASGANVLTF. CDR3 DNA sequence: TGCGCCAGCAGCTTGGGCGGGGCCTCTGGGGCCAACGTCCTGACTTTC.

The gene calls are TRBV29-1 and TRBJ2-7, with 10 bases fitting TRBD1. CDR3 size: 13 residues. The J segment lost 4 bases and the V segment lost 5 bases, leaving 5 bases of the junction unmatched. Germline assignment: CDR1 SQVTM and CDR2 ANQGSEA. The CDR3 reads CSVRTGGPYEQYF. In DNA form, the CDR3 reads TGCAGCGTTCGGACAGGGGGACCTTACGAGCAGTACTTC.

The sample holds a few counts of this clone. This sequence joins TRBV9 and TRBJ2-5, with unresolved D. Germline V gene lookup returns CDR1 SGDLS and CDR2 YYNGEE. This CDR3 region has 9 residues. V was cut by 9 bases and J by 3 bases, with 3 bases left in between. CDR3 in DNA: TGTGCCAATAAAGAGACCCAGTACTTC. Its protein product is CANKETQYF.

The rearrangement joins TRBV11-3 to TRBJ2-1; D not resolved. Germline V gene sequence: CDR1 SGHNT, CDR2 YENEEA. V lost 5 bases and J 9 bases, leaving 20 bases between the germline ends. The CDR3 length is 15 residues. CDR3 DNA sequence: TGTGCCAGCAGCCAGCGCGAGACCCAGAAGGGTGAGCAGTTCTTC. This sequence encodes CASSQRETQKGEQFF.

J is TRBJ2-2 and V is TRBV5-1; D not resolved. Between the trimmed V and J ends, which lost 2 bases and 2 bases, there was a span of 7 bases. CDR3 length: 14 amino acids. Germline-derived CDR1 and CDR2 are SGHRS and YFSETQ. CDR3 sequence reads: CASSFAGNTGELFF. The CDR3 DNA reads as TGCGCCAGCAGCTTCGCCGGAAACACCGGGGAGCTGTTTTTT.

The chain employs TRBV11-2 and TRBJ1-3; D possibly corresponds to TRBD1 (5 bases). Trimming took 3 bases from V and 0 from J, leaving 21 bases between them. This CDR3 region has 19 residues. CDR1 is SGHAT and CDR2 is FQNNGV in the germline V gene. The CDR3 sequence is CASSLPTRGPESSGNTIYF. The CDR3 DNA is TGTGCCAGCAGCTTGCCAACGAGGGGCCCGGAGAGCTCTGGAAACACCATATATTTT.

This clone came up a few times. J is TRBJ1-5 and V is TRBV28, with a weak D call TRBD1 (6 bases). The CDR3 consists of 14 residues. The V gene lost 6 bases and the J gene lost 4 bases, with 13 bases spanning the gap. Germline V lookup: CDR1 MDHEN, CDR2 SYDVKM. The CDR3 region is CASRYRVWNQPQHF. The CDR3 nucleotides are TGTGCCAGCAGGTACAGGGTTTGGAATCAGCCCCAGCATTTT.

The V and J genes are TRBV12-2 and TRBJ2-1; the tabulated D call, TRBD1, remains unverified against the DNA. TRBV12-2 is listed as a pseudogene. This CDR3 has 15 amino acids. The CDR3 sequence is CASRSPQGFGNEQFF. In nucleotides, the CDR3 is TGTGCAAGTCGCTCCCCCCAGGGGTTCGGCAATGAGCAGTTCTTC.

The genes are TRBV27 and TRBJ2-1; 7 nucleotides align to TRBD1. V trimming: 7 bases; J trimming: 3 bases; junction bases outside the gene matches: 15. CDR3 size: 17 residues. CDR1 is MNHEY, CDR2 SMNVEV, per germline (reference sequence). The CDR3 region is CASNHPRQGVSYNEQFF. The CDR3 DNA is TGTGCCAGCAACCACCCTAGACAGGGAGTCAGCTACAATGAGCAGTTCTTC.

The chain uses TRBV9 and TRBJ2-3; a possible D gene is TRBD2 (6 bases). Trimming cost V 2 bases and J 5 bases, with 12 bases left between them. CDR3 length: 14 residues. Germline assignment: CDR1 SGDLS and CDR2 YYNGEE. The CDR3 is CASSVGLLEDTQYF. Written as DNA, the CDR3 is TGTGCCAGCAGCGTGGGACTCTTAGAAGATACGCAGTATTTT.

The chain recombines TRBV7-2 with TRBJ2-7, with D possibly matching TRBD1 (6 bases). Trimming pared 5 bases from V and 2 bases from J, leaving 16 bases between. This CDR3 region has 15 residues. Germline assignment: CDR1 SGHTA and CDR2 FQGNSA. DNA of the CDR3: TGTGCCAGCAGCCCAGCAGGACAGTTAACCTACGAGCAGTACTTC. Amino acid sequence: CASSPAGQLTYEQYF.

This chain links TRBV7-2 with TRBJ2-5, with TRBD2 as a possible D gene (7 bases). Trimming took 4 bases from V and 5 from J, leaving 14 bases between them. The CDR3 is 14 residues long. Germline CDR1 is SGHTA and CDR2 is FQGNSA. The CDR3 DNA reads TGTGCCAGCAGCTCCGGGGGGCCAAGGGAGACCCAGTACTTC. Translation: CASSSGGPRETQYF.

The J gene is TRBJ1-5, the V gene TRBV5-6; D gene uncertain. The V gene lost 0 bases and the J gene lost 6 bases, with 7 bases spanning the gap. CDR1 is SGHDT and CDR2 is YYEEEE in the germline V gene. This CDR3 comprises 13 residues. CDR3 residues: CASSLARGQPQHF. CDR3 coding DNA: TGTGCCAGCAGCTTGGCCCGGGGTCAGCCCCAGCATTTT.